This T cell receptor beta chain stems from a study of identical twins. TCRdb reanalysed the 5' RACE reads using MiXCR and keeps one entry per CDR3 protein. Of hundreds of thousands of distinct CDR3 sequences in the sample, less than 7% were seen once. The sample holds many counts of this clonotype. The CDR3 covers 16 residues. V lost 0 bases and J 4 bases, leaving 18 bases between the germline ends. CDR1 and CDR2 from the germline V gene are DFQATT and SNEGSKA (reference sequence). Source material: naive T cells sorted from blood. V and J are TRBV20-1 and TRBJ1-1; a possible D gene is TRBD1 (6 bases). This sequence originates from a man aged 18 to 30 in good health. CDR3 in DNA: TGCAGTGCTAGAGATTTTCAGGGGTCCGCCGGCACTGAAGCTTTCTTT. Translation gives CSARDFQGSAGTEAFF.